Detailed here is one TCR beta chain. The entry originates in a study of T cell changes during pregnancy in multiple sclerosis. The protocol was immunoSEQ multiplex PCR, while the TCRdb copy is restricted to in-frame clones and leaves out a portion. Of 30,000 to 40,000 clones in the sample, around 90% are singletons; the top ten hold roughly 4%. Here the sequenced sample was CD8+ T cells from peripheral blood mononuclear cells, taken in the third trimester of pregnancy. This sequence was found in a female donor with multiple sclerosis, enrolled in a pregnancy study.

CDR3 nucleotides: TGCGCCAGCAGCCAAGTCAGACAGGGGGCAGGTGAAAAACTGTTTTTT. It yields the protein CASSQVRQGAGEKLFF. The chain combines TRBV4-1 with TRBJ1-4; 10 bases map to TRBD1. This CDR3 region has 16 residues. The germline V gene encodes CDR1 MGHRA and CDR2 YSYEKL. Trimming took 1 base from V and 7 from J; bases not matched to a gene: 6.